Shown below are 27 T cell receptor beta chains from a single sample sequenced in a study of control samples from healthy donors and cancer patients. Here immunoSEQ multiplex PCR was the method, and the copy in TCRdb shows in-frame clones only, minus some. Seen here are 73,000 or so clones, less than 90% observed once, and the top ten hold 4%. What was sequenced was blood. The receptor set was obtained from a woman aged 45-59 years in good health.

This sequence joins TRBV29-1 and TRBJ2-2, with 8 bases matching TRBD1. Germline CDR1 SQVTM, CDR2 ANQGSEA. V gave up 4 bases and J gave up 4 bases; unmatched junction bases: 2. CDR3 length: 13 amino acids. This chain's CDR3 is CSVGQGPTGELFF. CDR3 in DNA: TGCAGCGTTGGACAGGGGCCCACCGGGGAGCTGTTTTTT.

The chain couples TRBV30 to TRBJ2-7; D not certain. Deletions cut 2 bases from V and 6 bases from J, with 17 bases between. CDR3 size: 14 residues. Germline V gene data show CDR1 as GTSNPN and CDR2 as SVGIG (reference sequence). The CDR3 sequence is CAWSSTSLRPEQYF. DNA of the CDR3: TGTGCCTGGAGTTCAACCTCCCTTAGGCCCGAGCAGTACTTC.

V usage is TRBV6-5 and J usage is TRBJ1-1, with TRBD1 matching 8 bases. This CDR3 spans 14 amino acids. Germline CDR1 MNHEY, CDR2 SVGAGI. Germline trimming cut 6 bases from V and 8 bases from J; bases unmatched to any gene: 11. Written as DNA, the CDR3 is TGTGCCAGCAGAGGGACAGGCCCCCTCGCCGAAGCTTTCTTT. Its translation is CASRGTGPLAEAFF.

This clone has a single count. The chain carries TRBV11-2 and TRBJ2-1; D is undetermined. CDR1 is SGHAT, CDR2 FQNNGV, per germline. With 3 bases removed from V and 6 bases from J, the gap between germline ends came to 6 bases. The CDR3 sequence is 12 residues long. The CDR3: CASSFDTNEQFF. As DNA, the CDR3 is TGTGCCAGCAGCTTCGATACCAATGAGCAGTTCTTC.

The chain combines TRBV5-6 with TRBJ2-3; TRBD2 matches 8 bases. CDR1 and CDR2 from the germline V gene are SGHDT and YYEEEE. The trim removed 2 bases at V and 5 bases at J, leaving 4 bases unmatched. The CDR3 sequence is 14 residues long. CDR3: CASSLAGAVDTQYF. The CDR3 DNA follows: TGTGCCAGCAGCTTAGCGGGAGCCGTAGATACGCAGTATTTT.

The V call is TRBV12-2, the J call TRBJ2-5; TRBD1, the table's D call, lacks a check against the DNA. TRBV12-2 is labeled a pseudogene. The CDR3 spans 18 residues. In DNA form, the CDR3 reads TGTGCAAGTCGCTCCGGTTCCCATAACAGGCACAACGGAGAGACCCAGTACTTC. Protein product: CASRSGSHNRHNGETQYF.

J is TRBJ2-7 and V is TRBV2, with 9 bases fitting TRBD1. V dropped 9 bases and J dropped 3; count of bases not matched to a gene: 15. The length of the CDR3 is 16 residues. CDR1 and CDR2 from the germline V gene are SNHLY and FYNNEI. The CDR3: CASKPPLRDRVYEQYF. CDR3 sequence (DNA): TGTGCCAGTAAGCCCCCCTTGAGGGACAGGGTCTACGAGCAGTACTTC.

J is TRBJ2-4 and V is TRBV3-1 (or the pseudogene TRBV3-2), with D possibly being TRBD2 (6 bases). Trimming left V 2 bases short and J 5 bases short, with 25 bases between. CDR1 and CDR2 (germline): LGHDT, YNNKEL (reference sequence). This CDR3 has 19 amino acids. The DNA of the CDR3 is TGTGCCAGCAGCCAAAAGGCGACGGCGGGACCTGGCAGCGAAAACATTCAGTACTTC. Translating gives CASSQKATAGPGSENIQYF.

CDR3 DNA: TGTGCCAGCAGTTTGGAGGTACAGGGAGTGGCTGGAAACACCATATATTTT. As protein: CASSLEVQGVAGNTIYF. The rearrangement joins TRBV28 to TRBJ1-3, with D perhaps TRBD1 (6 bases). The CDR3 covers 17 residues. In germline, CDR1 is MDHEN, CDR2 SYDVKM. V was clipped by 3 bases and J by 2 bases, with 17 bases between them.

This clone was detected a few times. The chain recombines TRBV19 with TRBJ1-2, with D possibly TRBD1 on 6 matching bases. This CDR3 comprises 14 residues. V lost 10 bases, J lost 7 bases, and 22 bases lay in between. Germline-derived CDR1 and CDR2 are LNHDA and SQIVND (reference sequence). The CDR3 bases are TGTGCCACTTGGGCCGGGACATTCGTTTCTGGCTACACCTTC. Translation gives CATWAGTFVSGYTF.

The chain carries TRBV2 and TRBJ2-5; maybe TRBD1 (6 bases). Germline V gives CDR1 SNHLY, CDR2 FYNNEI. Trimming took off 6 bases at V and 4 bases at J, with 9 bases between the two ends. CDR3 length: 12 amino acids. This CDR3 is CASRGAGETQYF. For the CDR3, the DNA is TGTGCCAGCAGGGGGGCCGGAGAGACCCAGTACTTC.

V and J are TRBV27 and TRBJ2-7, with D perhaps being TRBD1 or TRBD2 (5 bases each). The CDR3 totals 12 residues. CDR1 and CDR2 (germline): MNHEY, SMNVEV (reference sequence). V was trimmed by 5 bases and J by 6 bases, leaving 11 bases between them. CDR3 residues: CASSRKGREQYF. CDR3 in DNA: TGTGCCAGCAGTCGAAAGGGACGCGAGCAGTACTTC.

The sample holds one count of this clone. In DNA form, the CDR3 reads TGTGCCTGGACCTCAAAGGGGCAGAACACCGGGGAGCTGTTTTTT. Translation gives CAWTSKGQNTGELFF. The V gene is TRBV30, the J gene TRBJ2-2, with TRBD1 as a possible D gene (5 bases). The CDR3 has 15 residues. CDR1 and CDR2 (germline): GTSNPN, SVGIG (reference sequence). The V and J ends lost 4 bases and 1 base respectively, with 13 bases between them.

The chain uses TRBV2 and TRBJ2-1; no clear D. The CDR3 is made up of 12 amino acids. V was clipped by 9 bases and J by 8 bases, with 14 bases between them. Germline CDR1 reads SNHLY; CDR2 reads FYNNEI. This CDR3 is CARDVGSDEQFF. The CDR3 DNA reads as TGTGCCAGAGACGTAGGTTCCGATGAGCAGTTCTTC. Filled out from reference TRBV2 and TRBJ2-1, the complete variable domain reads EPEVTQTPSHQVTQMGQEVILRCVPISNHLYFYWYRQILGQKVEFLVSFYNNEISEKSEIFDDQFSVERPDGSNFTLKIRSTKLEDSAMYFCARDVGSDEQFFGPGTRLTVL.

This clone was seen only once. The chain carries TRBV27 and TRBJ2-3; no firm D call. Germline lookup yields CDR1 MNHEY and CDR2 SMNVEV (reference sequence). The germline V and J ends were trimmed by 8 bases and 2 bases, with 11 bases remaining between them. The length of the CDR3 is 13 residues. The CDR3, as DNA: TGTGCCAGCGGTAATTTAAACACAGATACGCAGTATTTT. Its translation is CASGNLNTDTQYF.

The V gene is TRBV7-3, the J gene TRBJ2-6, with D possibly matching TRBD2 (5 bases). The CDR3 runs to 15 residues. Per germline, CDR1 SGHTA and CDR2 FQGTGA. Deletions cut 3 bases from V and 3 bases from J, with 9 bases between. CDR3 in DNA: TGTGCCAGCAGCTTTCGGGGAGTTGGGGCCAACGTCCTGACTTTC. This gives the protein CASSFRGVGANVLTF.

V usage is TRBV2 and J usage is TRBJ1-2; possibly TRBD1 for D (5 bases). Germline V gene sequence: CDR1 SNHLY, CDR2 FYNNEI. Trimming removed 3 bases at V and 4 bases at J, with 9 bases between. This CDR3 region has 13 residues. CDR3 residues: CASSDRASYGYTF. The CDR3 nucleotides read TGTGCCAGCAGTGACAGGGCTAGCTATGGCTACACCTTC.

V gene TRBV29-1 combines with J gene TRBJ2-7, with D maybe TRBD1 (6 bases). CDR3 length equals 14 residues. Germline assignment: CDR1 SQVTM and CDR2 ANQGSEA. V was shortened by 6 bases and J by 0 bases, with 15 bases between the two germline ends. CDR3 in DNA: TGCAGCGTGGCCAGCGGACAGAGCTCCTACGAGCAGTACTTC. It yields the protein CSVASGQSSYEQYF.

The chain has TRBV28 and TRBJ1-1; 8 bases agree with TRBD1. Germline values: CDR1 MDHEN, CDR2 SYDVKM. CDR3 length: 20 residues. With V trimmed by 2 bases and J by 3 bases, 20 bases remained unmatched. The CDR3 here is CASSLRNPKNGQGSDTEAFF. The CDR3 DNA reads as TGTGCCAGCAGTTTAAGAAACCCCAAGAACGGACAGGGATCGGACACTGAAGCTTTCTTT.

This chain links TRBV5-1 with TRBJ2-1; TRBD2 is a possible D gene (6 bases). Between the trimmed V and J ends, which lost 3 bases and 6 bases, there was a span of 7 bases. This CDR3 has 12 amino acids. From germline, CDR1 is SGHRS and CDR2 YFSETQ. The CDR3 loop is CASSSEGNEQFF. Written as DNA, the CDR3 is TGCGCCAGCAGCTCGGAGGGCAATGAGCAGTTCTTC.

The CDR3 nucleotides read TGCGCCAGCAGCTTGGGACGGGACAACTATGGCTACACCTTC. The encoded protein is CASSLGRDNYGYTF. V is TRBV5-1 and J is TRBJ1-2, with TRBD1 as a possible D gene (5 bases). Germline CDR1 is SGHRS and CDR2 is YFSETQ. The V and J ends lost 0 bases and 2 bases respectively, with 8 bases between them. The CDR3 contains 14 residues. The full variable domain, rest sourced from reference TRBV5-1 and TRBJ1-2, is KAGVTQTPRYLIKTRGQQVTLSCSPISGHRSVSWYQQTPGQGLQFLFEYFSETQRNKGNFPGRFSGRQFSNSRSEMNVSTLELGDSALYLCASSLGRDNYGYTFGSGTRLTVV.

The chain employs TRBV6-2 or TRBV6-3 and TRBJ1-2; unclear D gene. V was shortened by 2 bases and J by 7 bases, with 5 bases between the two germline ends. CDR1 and CDR2 (germline): MNHEY, SVGEGT. The CDR3 is 11 amino acids. The CDR3 DNA reads TGTGCCAGCAGTTACCAAAGTGGCTACACCTTC. As protein: CASSYQSGYTF.

This chain uses TRBV7-9 with TRBJ2-2; D unresolved. The germline V gene encodes CDR1 SEHNR and CDR2 FQNEAQ (reference sequence). The length of the CDR3 is 12 residues. Trimming removed 4 bases at V and 2 bases at J, with 2 bases between. The CDR3 spells CASSSNTGELFF. The CDR3 DNA follows: TGTGCCAGCAGCTCAAACACCGGGGAGCTGTTTTTT.

The chain carries TRBV29-1 and TRBJ1-4, with 10 bases fitting TRBD1. The trim removed 6 bases at V and 5 bases at J, leaving 3 bases unmatched. The CDR3 totals 13 residues. Germline CDR1 and CDR2: SQVTM and ANQGSEA. The CDR3 nucleotides are TGCAGCGTGTCGACAGGGGGCAATGAAAAACTGTTTTTT. Translation: CSVSTGGNEKLFF.

This clone was counted only a few times. The gene calls are TRBV19 and TRBJ2-7; 8 nucleotides agree with TRBD1. The CDR3 totals 15 residues. The trim removed 5 bases at V and 0 bases at J, leaving 6 bases unmatched. CDR1 and CDR2 (germline): LNHDA, SQIVND (reference sequence). CDR3 amino acids: CASSPWDRSSYEQYF. The CDR3 DNA follows: TGTGCCAGTAGTCCTTGGGACAGGAGCTCCTACGAGCAGTACTTC. Full variable domain (missing parts from reference TRBV19 and TRBJ2-7): DGGITQSPKYLFRKEGQNVTLSCEQNLNHDAMYWYRQDPGQGLRLIYYSQIVNDFQKGDIAEGYSVSREKKESFPLTVTSAQKNPTAFYLCASSPWDRSSYEQYFGPGTRLTVT.

This sequence joins TRBV19 and TRBJ2-1; 11 nucleotides agree with TRBD2. The CDR3 consists of 18 residues. Germline V gene lookup returns CDR1 LNHDA and CDR2 SQIVND (reference sequence). The junction had 15 bases not matched to a gene; V was cut back by 8 bases and J by 3 bases. The CDR3 DNA reads TGTGCCAGTCAATCGGTTACTAGCGGGGGCGGGTTCTACAATGAGCAGTTCTTC. Encoded protein: CASQSVTSGGGFYNEQFF.

This chain uses TRBV30 with TRBJ1-1; TRBD1 is a possible D gene (5 bases). CDR3 length equals 13 residues. Trimming pared 0 bases from V and 4 bases from J, leaving 9 bases between. Germline V gene lookup returns CDR1 GTSNPN and CDR2 SVGIG (reference sequence). The CDR3 nucleotides read TGTGCCTGGAGTGTAGGGGTAGGCACTGAAGCTTTCTTT. Protein product: CAWSVGVGTEAFF.